This is a list of T cell receptor beta chains from one sample in a study of T cells after somatic rescue of genetic block. TCRdb's table, derived via immunoSEQ multiplex PCR, lists solely in-frame clones and lacks some. Of about 72,000 clones in the sample, approximately 91% were seen once. Sequences were obtained from peripheral blood mononuclear cells (PBMCs). These receptors all come from a man aged 25-40 years. Both conserved end residues are part of each CDR3. The D gene is left open where the match is weak. Expanded clones are given a class, and other clones once, few, many or no size at all.

-,TRBJ2-7,TRBD2,TRBV28,TGTGCCAGCAGTTCTATGGGGACTACTCCGTACGAGCAGTACTTC,CASSSMGTTPYEQYF
-,TRBJ1-2,TRBD1,TRBV5-4,TGTGCCAGCAGCTCCGGGACAGCCAATCTTGGCTACACCTTC,CASSSGTANLGYTF
-,TRBJ2-3,-,TRBV12-5,TGTGCTAGTGGTTTCGGGCTAGCACAACGGGGAGATACGCAGTATTTT,CASGFGLAQRGDTQYF
-,TRBJ1-1,TRBD1,TRBV5-5,TGTGCCAGCAGCTACACTTCGACAGGGTCGACTGAAGCTTTCTTT,CASSYTSTGSTEAFF
few,TRBJ1-4,-,TRBV28,TGTGCCAGCAGTTTAAGACAGCTAAATGAAAAACTGTTTTTT,CASSLRQLNEKLFF
once,TRBJ2-2,TRBD2,TRBV9,TGTGCCAGCAGCGGTAGCGGGAAAGGGACCGGGGAGCTGTTTTTT,CASSGSGKGTGELFF
-,TRBJ1-6,-,TRBV6-1,TGTGCCAGCGGGGAGGGGTATAATTCACCCCTCCACTTT,CASGEGYNSPLHF
once,TRBJ2-1,TRBD2,TRBV5-4,TGTGCGTACCAGCGGGGTTCGCCCTACAATGAGCAGTTCTTC,CAYQRGSPYNEQFF
-,TRBJ2-5,-,TRBV5-4,TGTGCCAGCAGCTCGCGGGACTCCCAAGAGACCCAGTACTTC,CASSSRDSQETQYF
once,TRBJ2-3,-,TRBV9,TGTGCCAGCAGCTCCAGACTAGATAGTAGCACAGATACGCAGTATTTT,CASSSRLDSSTDTQYF
-,TRBJ2-3,-,TRBV15,TGTGCCACCAGCCGCGGATTCACAGATACGCAGTATTTT,CATSRGFTDTQYF
-,TRBJ2-7,-,TRBV19,TGTGCCAGTAGTCTAGCCCAAGGCTACGAGCAGTACTTC,CASSLAQGYEQYF
-,TRBJ1-4,TRBD1,TRBV2,TGTGCCAGCAGTGATGGGACAGGGGGCGGGATTAATGAAAAACTGTTTTTT,CASSDGTGGGINEKLFF
-,TRBJ1-2,-,TRBV19,TGTGCCAGTAGTATGGGTCAAAACTATGGCTACACCTTC,CASSMGQNYGYTF